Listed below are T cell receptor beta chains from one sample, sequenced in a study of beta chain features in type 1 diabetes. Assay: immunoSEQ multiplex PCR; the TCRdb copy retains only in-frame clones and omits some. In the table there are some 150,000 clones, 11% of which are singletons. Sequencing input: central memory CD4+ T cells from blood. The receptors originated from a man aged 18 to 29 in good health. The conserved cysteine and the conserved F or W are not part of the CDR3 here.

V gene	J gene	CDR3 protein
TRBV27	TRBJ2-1	ASRQAGGPYNEQF
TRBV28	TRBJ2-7	ASRDSGTDEQY
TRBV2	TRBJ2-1	ASSPGQGEQF
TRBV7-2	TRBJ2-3	ASSLGIEVLPY
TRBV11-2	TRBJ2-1	ASSPNWHEQF
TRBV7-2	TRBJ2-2	ASSQGYRGLPRGAGELF
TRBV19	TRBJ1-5	ASSIEQGNQPQH
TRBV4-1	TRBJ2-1	ASSQEPPGQRDKV
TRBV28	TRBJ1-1	ASSLPIRTGPNTEAF
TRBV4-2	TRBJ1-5	ASSQEYGVRQPQH
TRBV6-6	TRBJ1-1	ASSRQPNTEAF
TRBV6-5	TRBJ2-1	ASSYYNYNEQF
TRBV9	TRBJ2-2	ASSVKTSPTGELF
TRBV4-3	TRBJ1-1	ASSQERVNTEAF
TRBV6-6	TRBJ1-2	ASSPGGGYGYT
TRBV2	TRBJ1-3	ASSKQGRTGNTIY
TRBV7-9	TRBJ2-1	ASSVASAYTYNEQF
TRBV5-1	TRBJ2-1	ASSLEGTRRNEQF
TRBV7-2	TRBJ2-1	ASSLHGYNEQF
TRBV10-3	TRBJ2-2	AISNGNTGELF
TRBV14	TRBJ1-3	ASSRTSSGNTIY
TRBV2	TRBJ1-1	ASKERVGEAF
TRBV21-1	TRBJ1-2	ASIGNYGYT
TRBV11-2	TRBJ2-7	ASSSPPGQGNEQY
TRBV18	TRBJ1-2	ASSPSSRDIYGYT
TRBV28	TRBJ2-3	ASSLRGNTQY